This is a list of T cell receptor beta chains from one sample in a study of blood T cell repertoires in COVID-19. The method was immunoSEQ multiplex PCR; TCRdb's version includes in-frame clones alone and lacks a portion of them. The sample consists of approximately 130,000 clones, approximately 87% of them appearing once. The sequenced sample was peripheral blood. These receptors all come from a woman aged 45-65 years with acute or convalescent COVID-19. CDR3s include the opening cysteine and the closing phenylalanine or tryptophan.

V gene	J gene	CDR3 protein
TRBV5-5	TRBJ1-2	CASSLAGDGYTF
TRBV10-1	TRBJ1-2	CASSSGQGGDGYTF
TRBV12-5	TRBJ1-1	CASGLVHLNTEAFF
TRBV6-2/TRBV6-3	TRBJ1-5	CASSYRGGQPQHF
TRBV24-1	TRBJ1-4	CATGALSGELFF
TRBV10-2	TRBJ2-7	CATGAARNYEQYF
TRBV7-3	TRBJ2-5	CPRRAGETQYF
TRBV25-1	TRBJ1-5	CASSLPGEGQPQHF
TRBV7-2	TRBJ1-3	CASALQGGENTIYF
TRBV27	TRBJ1-3	CASSHRGGNTIYF
TRBV11-3	TRBJ2-1	CASSLGTSWAEQFF
TRBV5-4	TRBJ2-2	CASSPGQGTIGELFF
TRBV14	TRBJ2-1	CASSRRSNEQFF
TRBV11-3	TRBJ1-1	CASSKGGKNTEAFF
TRBV7-9	TRBJ2-7	CASSHKGTGLREQYF
TRBV9	TRBJ2-3	CASSPRTSGSTDTQYF
TRBV11-1	TRBJ1-1	CASSFAGGGTEAFF
TRBV3-1/TRBV3-2	TRBJ1-5	CASSQGRSNQPQHF
TRBV27	TRBJ1-1	CASSFSGGQAFF
TRBV7-6	TRBJ2-1	CASTPAVSYNEQFF
TRBV7-2	TRBJ1-6	CASSTTGGPLHF
TRBV12-3/TRBV12-4	TRBJ1-4	CASGPGYGEKLFF
TRBV29-1	TRBJ2-1	CSAGGLTLWNEQFF
TRBV7-3	TRBJ2-5	CASSPGLAGGQAQYF
TRBV5-1	TRBJ2-7	CASSGTSGSVTYEQYF
TRBV14	TRBJ2-2	CASSRLAGANTGELFF
TRBV5-5	TRBJ1-5	CASSPNLREWYSNQPQHF
TRBV13	TRBJ2-7	CASSPPGTSLAEQYF
TRBV10-3	TRBJ2-1	CAITKSGGSSYNEQFF
TRBV11-2	TRBJ2-1	CASSTRLAGMGNEQFF
TRBV2	TRBJ1-2	CAIKGAGGNYGYTF
TRBV6-2/TRBV6-3	TRBJ1-2	CASSDPGQGDGYTF
TRBV29-1	TRBJ1-2	CSVDQGSNYGYTF
TRBV7-6	TRBJ2-2	CASSLRGFTGELFF
TRBV21-1	TRBJ1-6	CASSNPLPPRTPRSYNSPLHF
TRBV18	TRBJ1-6	CASSPRRDRDNSPLHF
TRBV5-4	TRBJ2-3	CASSHIGIKRVLPRTQYF
TRBV5-4	TRBJ2-1	CASSPGVAGALEQFF
TRBV5-4	TRBJ1-2	CAYGQGGYGYTF
TRBV14	TRBJ1-3	CASSWGQISGNTIYF
TRBV5-6	TRBJ2-2	CASSGGTGGGGELFF
TRBV11-2	TRBJ2-2	CASRRSGGSGELFF
TRBV14	TRBJ1-6	CASSQAAPAGNSPLHF
TRBV6-6	TRBJ1-1	CASGESLMNTEAFF
TRBV10-2	TRBJ2-3	CATRVAGEFPDTQYF
TRBV9	TRBJ2-2	CASSVSGGARMTGELFF
TRBV9	TRBJ1-2	CASSADGVGRDGYTF
TRBV15	TRBJ1-4	CATSRQGQGAWEKLFF
TRBV6-1	TRBJ1-2	CASSDVRYGYTF
TRBV7-9	TRBJ1-1	CASSPVRIGTEAFF
TRBV7-2	TRBJ2-7	CASSLVFHPSNEQYF
TRBV27	TRBJ1-4	CASRSLGQGGGTNEKLFF
TRBV19	TRBJ1-6	CASIDGQGLSPLHF